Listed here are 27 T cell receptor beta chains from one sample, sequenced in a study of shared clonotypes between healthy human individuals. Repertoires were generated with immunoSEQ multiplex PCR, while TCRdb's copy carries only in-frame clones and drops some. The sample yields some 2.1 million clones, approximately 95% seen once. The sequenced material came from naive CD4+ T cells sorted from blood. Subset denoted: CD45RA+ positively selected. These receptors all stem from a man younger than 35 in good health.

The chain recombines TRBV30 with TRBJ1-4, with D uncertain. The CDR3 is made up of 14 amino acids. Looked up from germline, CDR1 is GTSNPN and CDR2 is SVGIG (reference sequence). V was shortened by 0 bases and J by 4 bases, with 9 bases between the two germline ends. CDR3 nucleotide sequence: TGTGCCTGGAGTGTGCTGCGGCATAATGAAAAACTGTTTTTT. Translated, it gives CAWSVLRHNEKLFF.

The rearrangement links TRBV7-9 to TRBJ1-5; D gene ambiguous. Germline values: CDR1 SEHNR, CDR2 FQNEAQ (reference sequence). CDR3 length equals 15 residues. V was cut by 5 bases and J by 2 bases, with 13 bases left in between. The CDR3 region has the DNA TGTGCCAGCAGCCGGGTGGATTCCGGCAATCAGCCCCAGCATTTT. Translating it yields CASSRVDSGNQPQHF.

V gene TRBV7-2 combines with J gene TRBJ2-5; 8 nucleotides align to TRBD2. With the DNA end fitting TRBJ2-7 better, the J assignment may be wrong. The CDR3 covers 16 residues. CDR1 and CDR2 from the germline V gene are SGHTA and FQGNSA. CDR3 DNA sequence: TGTGCCAGCAGCTTATACGCGCGGGGGGATGGATACGAGCAGTACTTC. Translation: CASSLYARGDGYEQYF.

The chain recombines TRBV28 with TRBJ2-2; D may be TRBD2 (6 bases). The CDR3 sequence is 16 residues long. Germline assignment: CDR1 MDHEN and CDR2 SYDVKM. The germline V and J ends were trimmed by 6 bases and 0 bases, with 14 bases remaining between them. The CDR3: CASRDAGRSNTGELFF. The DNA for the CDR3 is TGTGCCAGCAGGGACGCGGGGAGATCGAACACCGGGGAGCTGTTTTTT.

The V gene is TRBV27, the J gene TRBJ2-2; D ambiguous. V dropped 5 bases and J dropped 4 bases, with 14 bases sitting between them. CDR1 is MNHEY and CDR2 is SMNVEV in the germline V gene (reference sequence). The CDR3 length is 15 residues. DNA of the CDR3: TGTGCCAGCAGTGTAAAGGACCGGCTCACCGGGGAGCTGTTTTTT. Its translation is CASSVKDRLTGELFF.

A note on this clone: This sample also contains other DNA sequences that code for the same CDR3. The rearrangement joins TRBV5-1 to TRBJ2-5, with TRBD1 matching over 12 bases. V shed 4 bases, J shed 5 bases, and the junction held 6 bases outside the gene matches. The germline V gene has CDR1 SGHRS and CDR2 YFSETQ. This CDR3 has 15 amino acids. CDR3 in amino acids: CASSAGTGGRETQYF. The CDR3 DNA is TGCGCCAGCAGCGCCGGGACAGGGGGCCGGGAGACCCAGTACTTC.

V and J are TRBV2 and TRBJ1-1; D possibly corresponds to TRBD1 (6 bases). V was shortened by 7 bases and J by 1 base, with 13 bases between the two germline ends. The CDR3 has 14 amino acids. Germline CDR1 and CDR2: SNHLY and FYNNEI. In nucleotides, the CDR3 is TGTGCCAGCAAGGGGACACTTTCGAACACTGAAGCTTTCTTT. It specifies CASKGTLSNTEAFF.

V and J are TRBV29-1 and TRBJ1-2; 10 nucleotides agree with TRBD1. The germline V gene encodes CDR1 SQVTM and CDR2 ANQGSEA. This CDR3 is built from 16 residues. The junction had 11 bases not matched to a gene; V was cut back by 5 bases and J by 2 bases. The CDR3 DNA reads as TGCAGCGTTACCCCCCGGGACAGGGGTTCGAACTATGGCTACACCTTC. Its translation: CSVTPRDRGSNYGYTF.

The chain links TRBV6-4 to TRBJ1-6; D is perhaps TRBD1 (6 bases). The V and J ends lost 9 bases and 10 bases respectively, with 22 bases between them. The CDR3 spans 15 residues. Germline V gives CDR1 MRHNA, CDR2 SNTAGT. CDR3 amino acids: CARDGATGGKSPLHF. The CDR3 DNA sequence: TGTGCCAGAGACGGGGCGACAGGAGGGAAATCACCCCTCCACTTT.

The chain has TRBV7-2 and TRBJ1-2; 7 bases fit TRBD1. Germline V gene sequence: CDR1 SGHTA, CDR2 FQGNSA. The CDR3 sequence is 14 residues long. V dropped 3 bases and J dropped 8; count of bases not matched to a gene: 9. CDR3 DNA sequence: TGTGCCAGCAGCTTTCGACAGGGTCGGGAAGGCTACACCTTC. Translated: CASSFRQGREGYTF.

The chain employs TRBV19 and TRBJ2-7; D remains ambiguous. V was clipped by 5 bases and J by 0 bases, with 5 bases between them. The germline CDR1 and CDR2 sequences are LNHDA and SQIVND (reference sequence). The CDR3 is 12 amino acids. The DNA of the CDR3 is TGTGCCAGTAGTCCCAACTCCTACGAGCAGTACTTC. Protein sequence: CASSPNSYEQYF.

The CDR3 DNA is TGTGCCAGCAGCGATACAGGGGGGACCCTATCCTATGGCTACACCTTC. This encodes CASSDTGGTLSYGYTF. The chain carries TRBV5-4 and TRBJ1-2; 8 positions match TRBD1. The CDR3 runs 16 residues. Germline trimming cut 4 bases from V and 4 bases from J; bases unmatched to any gene: 12. Germline V gene sequence: CDR1 SGHNT, CDR2 YYREEE (reference sequence).

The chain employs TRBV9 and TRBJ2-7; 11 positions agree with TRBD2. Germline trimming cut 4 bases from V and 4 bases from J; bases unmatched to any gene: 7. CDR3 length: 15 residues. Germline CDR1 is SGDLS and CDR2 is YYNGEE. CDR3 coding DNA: TGTGCCAGCAGCCCCCGGCGGACTAGCGGGTACGAGCAGTACTTC. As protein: CASSPRRTSGYEQYF.

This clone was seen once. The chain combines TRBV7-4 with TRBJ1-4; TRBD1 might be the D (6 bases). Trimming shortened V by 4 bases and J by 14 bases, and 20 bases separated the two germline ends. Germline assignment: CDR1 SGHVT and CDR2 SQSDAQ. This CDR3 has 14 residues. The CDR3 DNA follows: TGTGCCAGCAGCTGCAGACAGGCTGTCGCCTGGCTGTTTTTT. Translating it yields CASSCRQAVAWLFF.

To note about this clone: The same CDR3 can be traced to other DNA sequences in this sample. The CDR3 spells CASSSGSQETQYF. In DNA, the CDR3 is TGCGCCAGCAGCTCCGGGAGCCAAGAGACCCAGTACTTC. The rearrangement joins TRBV5-1 to TRBJ2-5, with D possibly being TRBD2 (6 bases). Germline V gene lookup returns CDR1 SGHRS and CDR2 YFSETQ. V dropped 3 bases and J dropped 1 base, with 7 bases sitting between them. The CDR3 is 13 amino acids.

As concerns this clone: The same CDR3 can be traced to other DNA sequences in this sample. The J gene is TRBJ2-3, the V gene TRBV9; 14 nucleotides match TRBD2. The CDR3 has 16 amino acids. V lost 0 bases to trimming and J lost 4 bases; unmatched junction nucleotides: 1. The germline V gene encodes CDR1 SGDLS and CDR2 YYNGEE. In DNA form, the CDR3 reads TGTGCCAGCAGCGTAGAGGGACTAGCGGGAGCAGATACGCAGTATTTT. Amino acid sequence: CASSVEGLAGADTQYF. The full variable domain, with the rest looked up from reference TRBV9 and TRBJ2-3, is DSGVTQTPKHLITATGQRVTLRCSPRSGDLSVYWYQQSLDQGLQFLIQYYNGEERAKGNILERFSAQQFPDLHSELNLSSLELGDSALYFCASSVEGLAGADTQYFGPGTRLTVL.

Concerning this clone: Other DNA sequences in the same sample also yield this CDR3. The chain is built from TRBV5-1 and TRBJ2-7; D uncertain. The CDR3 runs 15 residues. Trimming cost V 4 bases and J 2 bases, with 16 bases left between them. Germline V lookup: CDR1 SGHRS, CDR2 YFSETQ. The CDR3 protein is CASSLAIGVPYEQYF. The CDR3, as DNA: TGCGCCAGCAGCCTGGCCATTGGCGTCCCCTACGAGCAGTACTTC.

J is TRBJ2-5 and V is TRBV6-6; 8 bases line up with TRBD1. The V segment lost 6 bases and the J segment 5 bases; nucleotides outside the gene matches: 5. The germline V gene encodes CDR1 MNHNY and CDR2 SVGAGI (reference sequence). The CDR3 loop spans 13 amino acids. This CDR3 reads CASRDRDLETQYF. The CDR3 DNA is TGTGCCAGCAGGGACAGGGACTTGGAGACCCAGTACTTC.

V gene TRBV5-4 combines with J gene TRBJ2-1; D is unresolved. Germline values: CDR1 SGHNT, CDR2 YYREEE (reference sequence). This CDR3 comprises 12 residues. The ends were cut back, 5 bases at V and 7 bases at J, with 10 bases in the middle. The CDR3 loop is CASSTDRNEQFF. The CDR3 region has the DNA TGTGCCAGCAGTACGGACCGGAATGAGCAGTTCTTC. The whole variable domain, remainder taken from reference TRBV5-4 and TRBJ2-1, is ETGVTQSPTHLIKTRGQQVTLRCSSQSGHNTVSWYQQALGQGPQFIFQYYREEENGRGNFPPRFSGLQFPNYSSELNVNALELDDSALYLCASSTDRNEQFFGPGTRLTVL.

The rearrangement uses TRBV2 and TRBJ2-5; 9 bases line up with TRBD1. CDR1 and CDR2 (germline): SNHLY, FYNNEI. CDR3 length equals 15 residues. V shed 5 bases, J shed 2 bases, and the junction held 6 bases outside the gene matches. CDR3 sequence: CASSYDRGTQETQYF. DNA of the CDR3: TGTGCCAGCAGTTATGACAGGGGGACGCAAGAGACCCAGTACTTC.

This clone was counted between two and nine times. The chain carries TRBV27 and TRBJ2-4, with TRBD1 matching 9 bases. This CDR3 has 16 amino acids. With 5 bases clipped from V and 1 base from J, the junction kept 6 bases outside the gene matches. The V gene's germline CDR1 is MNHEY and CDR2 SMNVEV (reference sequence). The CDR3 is CASSLTGGSAKNIQYF. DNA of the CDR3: TGTGCCAGCAGTCTAACAGGGGGCTCGGCCAAAAACATTCAGTACTTC.

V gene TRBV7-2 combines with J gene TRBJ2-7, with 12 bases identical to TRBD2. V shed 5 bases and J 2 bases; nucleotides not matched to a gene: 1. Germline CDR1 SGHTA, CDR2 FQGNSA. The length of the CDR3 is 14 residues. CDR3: CASSTSGRPYEQYF. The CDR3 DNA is TGTGCCAGCAGCACTAGCGGGAGGCCCTACGAGCAGTACTTC.

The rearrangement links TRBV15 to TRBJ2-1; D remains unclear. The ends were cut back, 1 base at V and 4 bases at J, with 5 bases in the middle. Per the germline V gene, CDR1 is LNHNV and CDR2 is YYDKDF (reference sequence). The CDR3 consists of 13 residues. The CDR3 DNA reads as TGTGCCACCAGCAGAGTTGCGTACAATGAGCAGTTCTTC. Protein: CATSRVAYNEQFF.

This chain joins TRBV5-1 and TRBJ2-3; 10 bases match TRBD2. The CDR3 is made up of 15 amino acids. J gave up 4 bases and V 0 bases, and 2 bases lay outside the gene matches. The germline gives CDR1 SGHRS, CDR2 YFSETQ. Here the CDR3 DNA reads TGCGCCAGCAGCTTGGCGGGACTAGCGTCAGATACGCAGTATTTT. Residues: CASSLAGLASDTQYF.

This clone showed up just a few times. CDR3 protein: CASSSTGNTDTQYF. The CDR3 DNA is TGTGCCAGCAGTTCGACAGGGAACACAGATACGCAGTATTTT. V is TRBV6-1 and J is TRBJ2-3; 7 positions match TRBD1. V shed 5 bases, J shed 2 bases, and the junction held 4 bases outside the gene matches. Germline V CDR1 and CDR2: MNHNS, SASEGT. The CDR3 is 14 amino acids.

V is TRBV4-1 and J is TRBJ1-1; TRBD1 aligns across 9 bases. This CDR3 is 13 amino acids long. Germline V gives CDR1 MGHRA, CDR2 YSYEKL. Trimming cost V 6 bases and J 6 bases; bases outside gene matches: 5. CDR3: CASRVTGGPEAFF. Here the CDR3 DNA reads TGCGCCAGCAGGGTAACAGGGGGCCCTGAAGCTTTCTTT.

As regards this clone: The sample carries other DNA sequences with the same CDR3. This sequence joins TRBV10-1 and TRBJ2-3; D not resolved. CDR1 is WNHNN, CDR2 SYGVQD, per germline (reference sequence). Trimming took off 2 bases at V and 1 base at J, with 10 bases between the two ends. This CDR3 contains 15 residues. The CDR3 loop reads CASSETRRGTDTQYF. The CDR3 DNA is TGCGCCAGCAGTGAGACCCGACGGGGCACAGATACGCAGTATTTT.